Below, 4 T cell receptor beta chains from the same sample are listed, as sequenced in a study of blood T cell repertoires in COVID-19. TCRdb's copy holds only in-frame clones and misses some; the assay was immunoSEQ multiplex PCR. Among under 450,000 clones listed, around 83% were seen once. Material: PBMCs or T cells enriched from blood (not recorded which). The receptors derive from a woman in her forties or fifties who had recovered from COVID-19.

The chain recombines TRBV6-2 or TRBV6-3 with TRBJ1-2; a possible D gene is TRBD1 (6 bases). V lost 4 bases, J lost 5 bases, and 20 bases lay in between. Germline lookup yields CDR1 MNHEY and CDR2 SVGEGT. The CDR3 contains 16 residues. The CDR3 DNA follows: TGTGCCAGCAGTTCCCCCCGGGGGGGCGATAAATATGGCTACACCTTC. Amino acids: CASSSPRGGDKYGYTF.

CDR3 region: CASSPRLGHSDTQYF. The CDR3 nucleotides read TGTGCCAGCAGCCCCCGATTGGGACATTCAGATACGCAGTATTTT. The chain uses TRBV7-9 and TRBJ2-3; D might be TRBD1 (6 bases). The V and J ends lost 5 bases and 4 bases respectively, with 16 bases between them. Germline V gives CDR1 SEHNR, CDR2 FQNEAQ (reference sequence). The CDR3 is 15 amino acids.

The gene calls are TRBV6-2 or TRBV6-3 and TRBJ2-1; 9 bases agree with TRBD1. The CDR3 length is 14 residues. V shed 6 bases and J 5 bases; nucleotides not matched to a gene: 5. CDR1 and CDR2 from the germline V gene are MNHEY and SVGEGT. CDR3 protein: CASSRDRVNNEQFF. The CDR3 region has the DNA TGTGCCAGCAGCAGGGACAGGGTTAACAATGAGCAGTTCTTC.

The chain joins TRBV27 to TRBJ2-7; D is uncertain. Looked up from germline, CDR1 is MNHEY and CDR2 is SMNVEV (reference sequence). This CDR3 region has 16 residues. V lost 4 bases to trimming and J lost 5 bases, with 21 bases between them. The CDR3 nucleotides are TGTGCCAGCAGTTATGCGGTTCCCGGTCCCCTCAACGAGCAGTACTTC. This gives the protein CASSYAVPGPLNEQYF.